A selection of T cell receptor beta chains follows, all from one sample in a study of CD8+ T cells in alopecia areata. Repertoires were generated with immunoSEQ multiplex PCR, while TCRdb's copy carries only in-frame clones and drops some. The top ten hold 25% to 30% of the sample, which has some 51,000 clones, about 96% seen once. The material sequenced was CD8+ T cells sorted from blood, taken at week 0. These receptors all come from a human donor with alopecia areata. The conserved cysteine and the conserved F or W are not part of the CDR3 here. Not every row has a clone size; where given, it reads once, few, many or a size class.

CDR3: ASSFWGANYGYT; J: TRBJ1-2; size: .; V: TRBV5-4
CDR3: ASSYAVGDTEAF; J: TRBJ1-1; size: once; V: TRBV6-5
CDR3: ASRSEGAYEQF; J: TRBJ2-1; size: .; V: TRBV7-9
CDR3: ASSSGEGEQF; J: TRBJ2-1; size: .; V: TRBV7-9
CDR3: AISERSQGLNTEAF; J: TRBJ1-1; size: .; V: TRBV10-3
CDR3: ASSVGQMDQPQH; J: TRBJ1-5; size: .; V: TRBV9
CDR3: ASIPRARNTIY; J: TRBJ1-3; size: .; V: TRBV2
CDR3: AISESGGWDEQY; J: TRBJ2-7; size: .; V: TRBV10-3
CDR3: ASSRPIHGRGTDTQY; J: TRBJ2-3; size: once; V: TRBV7-2
CDR3: ASSLPAGKLF; J: TRBJ1-4; size: .; V: TRBV5-6
CDR3: ASSQDTTGYEQY; J: TRBJ2-7; size: .; V: TRBV4-1
CDR3: ASNIWGADNQPQH; J: TRBJ1-5; size: .; V: TRBV28
CDR3: ASSQDLSPYEQY; J: TRBJ2-7; size: .; V: TRBV14
CDR3: ATGIRVNTEAF; J: TRBJ1-1; size: .; V: TRBV10-3
CDR3: ASSQGVQGWRKTQY; J: TRBJ2-5; size: .; V: TRBV23-1
CDR3: ASSYGGERYKNIQY; J: TRBJ2-4; size: .; V: TRBV6-5
CDR3: ASSPGKRGDF; J: TRBJ1-1; size: .; V: TRBV7-8
CDR3: SVYYPLTAGQVNTEAF; J: TRBJ1-1; size: .; V: TRBV29-1
CDR3: ASSYGSSGGANEQF; J: TRBJ2-1; size: .; V: TRBV6-5
CDR3: ASLSAQGSHNSPLH; J: TRBJ1-6; size: .; V: TRBV2
CDR3: AGGIQETQY; J: TRBJ2-5; size: .; V: TRBV2
CDR3: ASSVNPEDTQY; J: TRBJ2-3; size: once; V: TRBV6-1
CDR3: ASSQAWYGNSPLH; J: TRBJ1-6; size: once; V: TRBV4-3